This passage covers 9 T cell receptor beta chains from one sample sequenced in a study of T cell clones after liver transplantation. Sequenced by immunoSEQ multiplex PCR; TCRdb stores in-frame clones only, minus some. The table records 65,000 to 90,000 clones, roughly 90% of them present only once. This specimen was CD4+ T cells from blood, taken before liver transplant. The source is a human donor who received a liver transplant.

This chain joins TRBV5-4 and TRBJ2-3; D is perhaps TRBD2 (6 bases). Germline values: CDR1 SGHNT, CDR2 YYREEE (reference sequence). V was shortened by 3 bases and J by 2 bases, with 10 bases between the two germline ends. CDR3 length equals 14 residues. For the CDR3, the DNA is TGTGCCAGCAGCTACGGGACTTTCACAGATACGCAGTATTTT. Amino acids: CASSYGTFTDTQYF.

V and J are TRBV28 and TRBJ1-4; D is unresolved. Germline CDR1 is MDHEN and CDR2 is SYDVKM. The CDR3 runs 13 residues. V lost 7 bases and J lost 3, with 9 bases in between. DNA of the CDR3: TGTGCCAGCACCCAAGAGGCTAATGAAAAACTGTTTTTT. This codes for CASTQEANEKLFF.

The chain carries TRBV29-1 and TRBJ1-4; maybe TRBD1 (5 bases). With 7 bases removed from V and 6 bases from J, the gap between germline ends came to 15 bases. This CDR3 has 13 residues. The germline CDR1 and CDR2 sequences are SQVTM and ANQGSEA. The CDR3 nucleotides are TGCAGCGGCCTGGGGGGAGGGGATGAAAAACTGTTTTTT. Protein: CSGLGGGDEKLFF.

The gene calls are TRBV5-1 and TRBJ2-1; 11 bases are shared with TRBD2. Germline loops: CDR1 SGHRS, CDR2 YFSETQ. The CDR3 has 13 residues. V was pared by 6 bases and J by 8 bases, with 4 bases of the junction left unmatched. This CDR3 is CASTPTSGDEQFF. DNA of the CDR3: TGCGCCAGCACCCCGACTAGCGGGGATGAGCAGTTCTTC.

A few counts support this clone. V usage is TRBV13 and J usage is TRBJ2-3; the D is unclear. The germline V gene encodes CDR1 PRHDT and CDR2 FYEKMQ (reference sequence). Trimming cost V 6 bases and J 0 bases, with 7 bases left between them. CDR3 length: 13 amino acids. The CDR3 sequence: CASRAFSTDTQYF. CDR3 DNA: TGTGCCAGCAGGGCCTTTAGCACAGATACGCAGTATTTT. Complete variable domain (other parts from reference TRBV13 and TRBJ2-3): AAGVIQSPRHLIKEKRETATLKCYPIPRHDTVYWYQQGPGQDPQFLISFYEKMQSDKGSIPDRFSAQQFSDYHSELNMSSLELGDSALYFCASRAFSTDTQYFGPGTRLTVL.

V and J are TRBV20-1 and TRBJ2-1; D is uncertain. The V end lost 6 bases, the J end lost 10 bases, and 10 bases lay between the germline ends. Germline V lookup: CDR1 DFQATT, CDR2 SNEGSKA (reference sequence). The CDR3 runs 10 residues. This CDR3 is CSATGREQFF. CDR3 in DNA: TGCAGTGCGACTGGTAGGGAGCAGTTCTTC.

CDR3 region: CASIKDRGNTEAFF. CDR3 nucleotide sequence: TGTGCCAGCATTAAGGACAGGGGGAACACTGAAGCTTTCTTT. The chain couples TRBV6-1 to TRBJ1-1, with 9 bases that match TRBD1. The junction had 4 bases not matched to a gene; V was cut back by 7 bases and J by 1 base. The CDR3 extends over 14 amino acids. The germline CDR1 and CDR2 sequences are MNHNS and SASEGT.

The gene calls are TRBV5-5 and TRBJ1-1; possibly TRBD1 for D (6 bases). Deletions cut 4 bases from V and 1 base from J, with 11 bases between. This CDR3 region has 14 residues. Germline CDR1 SGHKS, CDR2 YYEKEE (reference sequence). CDR3 amino acids: CASSAGQTNTEAFF. DNA for the CDR3: TGTGCCAGCAGCGCCGGACAGACGAACACTGAAGCTTTCTTT.

The DNA for the CDR3 is TGTGCCAGCAGCTTAGGACTCGGCGGCGAGCAGTACTTC. This codes for CASSLGLGGEQYF. The chain recombines TRBV7-2 with TRBJ2-5; the D is unclear. The J call may be faulty, since TRBJ2-7 better matches the DNA end. Per the germline V gene, CDR1 is SGHTA and CDR2 is FQGNSA. The CDR3 extends over 13 amino acids.